What follows is one T cell receptor (beta chain) and its context. Antigen specificity is unknown. The germline gene is not matched at one end of the junction; a read error may be the cause. The input was 450 to 550 ng total RNA; TCR beta cDNA was made from it with a constant-region primer. Each TCR beta library was derived from three nested multiplex PCR rounds that employed slightly modified ARM-PCR. A C-beta reverse primer and TRBV1-TRBV30 forward primers served in each of the first two PCR rounds, at about 10 cycles apiece. In TCRdb, the multiplex PCR reads were re-called with MiXCR into one record per CDR3 protein. The sample yields about 310,000 distinct CDR3 sequences, 65% seen once. This entry belongs to a study of tumor-infiltrating lymphocytes in primary liver carcinoma. The germline CDR1 and CDR2 sequences are SGHAT and FQDESV (reference sequence). The CDR3 totals 15 residues. Out of unsorted whole blood came the blood RNA, and germline DNA was extracted as well.

General study points: Comparison of CD4+ and CD8+ repertoires was precluded by bulk unsorted samples.

The J gene is TRBJ2-3, the V gene TRBV11-1, with unresolved D. The TCR was taken from a man aged 35 to 55 with primary liver carcinoma and hepatitis B virus infection. Sequenced: peripheral blood. DNA of the CDR3: TGTGCCAGCAGCTTATATAGAAATGGAACAGATACGAAGTATTTT. This sequence encodes CASSLYRNGTDTKYF.